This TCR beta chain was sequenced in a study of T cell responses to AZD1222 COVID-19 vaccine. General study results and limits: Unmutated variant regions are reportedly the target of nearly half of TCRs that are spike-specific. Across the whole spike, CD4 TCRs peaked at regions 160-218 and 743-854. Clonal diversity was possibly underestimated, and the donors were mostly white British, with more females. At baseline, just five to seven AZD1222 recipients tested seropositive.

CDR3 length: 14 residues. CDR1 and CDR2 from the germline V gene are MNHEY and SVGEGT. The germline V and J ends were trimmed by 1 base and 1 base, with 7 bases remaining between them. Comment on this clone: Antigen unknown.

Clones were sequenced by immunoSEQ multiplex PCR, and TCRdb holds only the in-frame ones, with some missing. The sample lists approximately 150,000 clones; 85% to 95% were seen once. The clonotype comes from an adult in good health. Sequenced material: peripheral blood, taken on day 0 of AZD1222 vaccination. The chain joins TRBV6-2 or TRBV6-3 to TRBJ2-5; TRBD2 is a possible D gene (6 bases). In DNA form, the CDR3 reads TGTGCCAGCAGTTACTACGGGGGCCAAGAGACCCAGTACTTC. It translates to CASSYYGGQETQYF.